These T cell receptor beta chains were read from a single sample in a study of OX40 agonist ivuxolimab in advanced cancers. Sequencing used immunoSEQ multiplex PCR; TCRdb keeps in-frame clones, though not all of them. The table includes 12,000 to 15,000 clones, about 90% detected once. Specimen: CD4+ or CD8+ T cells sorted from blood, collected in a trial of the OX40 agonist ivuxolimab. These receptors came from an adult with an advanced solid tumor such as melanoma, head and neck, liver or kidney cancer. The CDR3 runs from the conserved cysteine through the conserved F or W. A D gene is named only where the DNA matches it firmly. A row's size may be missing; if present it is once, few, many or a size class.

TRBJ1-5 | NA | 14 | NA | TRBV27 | TGTGCCAGCAGTTTAGTATGGGGAAATCAGCCCCAGCATTTT | CASSLVWGNQPQHF
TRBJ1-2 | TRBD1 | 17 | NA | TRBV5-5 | TGTGCCAGCAGCTTCCGGGACAGTCTAATATCTAACTATGGCTACACCTTC | CASSFRDSLISNYGYTF
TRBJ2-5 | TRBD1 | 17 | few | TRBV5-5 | TGTGCCAGCAGCTTGCTTTCGGGACAGGGGGTCCAAGAGACCCAGTACTTC | CASSLLSGQGVQETQYF
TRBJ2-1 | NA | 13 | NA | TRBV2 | TGTGCCAGCAACGGGGGCTCCTACAATGAGCAGTTCTTC | CASNGGSYNEQFF
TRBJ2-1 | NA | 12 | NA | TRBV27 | TGTGCCAGCAGTTATGGCTACAATGAGCAGTTCTTC | CASSYGYNEQFF
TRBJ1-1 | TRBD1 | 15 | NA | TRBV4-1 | TGCGCCAGCAGCCAACCCGGACAGGGAAACACTGAAGCTTTCTTT | CASSQPGQGNTEAFF
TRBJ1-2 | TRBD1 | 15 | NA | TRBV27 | TGTGCCAGCAGTTTATCGGGGACAGGGGTTAATGGCTACACCTTC | CASSLSGTGVNGYTF
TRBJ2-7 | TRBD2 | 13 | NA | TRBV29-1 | TGCAGCGTTGAAGGTGGGACTACCTACGAGCAGTACTTC | CSVEGGTTYEQYF
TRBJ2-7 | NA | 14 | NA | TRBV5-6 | TGTGCCAGCAGCTTGGCTATCCCCATCTACGAGCAGTACTTC | CASSLAIPIYEQYF
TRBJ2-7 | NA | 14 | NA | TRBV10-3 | TGTGCCATCAGTGAGTCGGAGCAACGGGGCGAGCAGTACTTC | CAISESEQRGEQYF
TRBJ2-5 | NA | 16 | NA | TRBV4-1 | TGCGCCAGCAGCCAACGGCTGCCCACTGAGCAAGAGACCCAGTACTTC | CASSQRLPTEQETQYF
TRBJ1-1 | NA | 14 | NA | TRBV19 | TGTGCCAGTAGTATACAGGGCACGAACACTGAAGCTTTCTTT | CASSIQGTNTEAFF
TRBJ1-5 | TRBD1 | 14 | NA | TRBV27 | TGTGCCAGCAGCTGGGGGACAGGAAATCAGCCCCAGCATTTT | CASSWGTGNQPQHF
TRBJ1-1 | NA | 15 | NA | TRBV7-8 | TGTGCCAGCAGCTTAGGTGGGGGCACCGTACTTGAAGCTTTCTTT | CASSLGGGTVLEAFF
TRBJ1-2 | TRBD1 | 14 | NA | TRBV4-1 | TGCGCCAGCAGCCAACCCGGACAGGGAGGTGGCTACACCTTC | CASSQPGQGGGYTF
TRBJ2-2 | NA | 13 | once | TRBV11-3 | TGTGCCAGCAGCGACCGCCTCACCGGGGAGCTGTTTTTT | CASSDRLTGELFF
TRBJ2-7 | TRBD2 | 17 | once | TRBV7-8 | TGTGCCAGCAGCCCGGGACTAGCAAGCTTTGTATTCTACGAGCAGTACTTC | CASSPGLASFVFYEQYF
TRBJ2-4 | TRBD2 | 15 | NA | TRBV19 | TGTGCCAGTACGATCGGCTTGGGAGGGGAAAACATTCAGTACTTC | CASTIGLGGENIQYF
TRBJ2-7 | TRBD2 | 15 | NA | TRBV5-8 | TGTGCCAGCAGCCCGCCGGGACTAGGATCCTACGAGCAGTACTTC | CASSPPGLGSYEQYF
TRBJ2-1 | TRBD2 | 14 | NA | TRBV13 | TGTGCCAGCACCTGGACTAGCGGGAACAATGAGCAGTTCTTC | CASTWTSGNNEQFF
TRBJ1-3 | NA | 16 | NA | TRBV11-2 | TGTGCCAGCAGCTTAGTTTCGCCAGGGGCTGGAAACACCATATATTTT | CASSLVSPGAGNTIYF
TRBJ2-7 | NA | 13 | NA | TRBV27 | TGTGCCAGCAGCTACTCAGAGTACTACGAGCAGTACTTC | CASSYSEYYEQYF
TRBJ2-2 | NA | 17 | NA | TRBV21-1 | TGTGCCAGCAGCAAATCATCCAGCGGGAGGATCACCGGGGAGCTGTTTTTT | CASSKSSSGRITGELFF
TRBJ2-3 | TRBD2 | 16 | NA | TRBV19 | TGTGCCAGTAGTGCCGGGACTAGCGGGAGCACAGATACGCAGTATTTT | CASSAGTSGSTDTQYF
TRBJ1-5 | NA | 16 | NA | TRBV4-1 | TGCGCCAGCAGCGAGAGTCTACAGGATAGCAATCAGCCCCAGCATTTT | CASSESLQDSNQPQHF
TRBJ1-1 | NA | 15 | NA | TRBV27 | TGTGCCAGCAGTCCGTTTGGAAGGGGGTGGACTGAAGCTTTCTTT | CASSPFGRGWTEAFF
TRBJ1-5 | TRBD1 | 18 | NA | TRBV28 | TGTGCCAGCAGTTTACCGAACCCCGGACAGGGAAACAATCAGCCCCAGCATTTT | CASSLPNPGQGNNQPQHF
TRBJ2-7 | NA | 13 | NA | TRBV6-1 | TGTGCCAGCAATGAAGGGGATACCTACGAGCAGTACTTC | CASNEGDTYEQYF
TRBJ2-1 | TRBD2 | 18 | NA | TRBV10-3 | TGTGCCATCAGTGGAATACTAGCGGGTATCAGCTCCTACAATGAGCAGTTCTTC | CAISGILAGISSYNEQFF
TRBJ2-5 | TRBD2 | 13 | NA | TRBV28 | TGTGCCAGCAGTTTCGGACCCGCGGGGGAGCAGTACTTC | CASSFGPAGEQYF
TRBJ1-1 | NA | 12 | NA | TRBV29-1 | TGCAGCGTGGACAAGCGGAACACTGAAGCTTTCTTT | CSVDKRNTEAFF
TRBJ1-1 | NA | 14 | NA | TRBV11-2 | TGTGCCAGCAGCTTAGTTGGCCTGAACACTGAAGCTTTCTTT | CASSLVGLNTEAFF
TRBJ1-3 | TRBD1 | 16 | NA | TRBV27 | TGTGCCAGCAGTCCTCTGGAGACAGGGACTGGAAACACCATATATTTT | CASSPLETGTGNTIYF